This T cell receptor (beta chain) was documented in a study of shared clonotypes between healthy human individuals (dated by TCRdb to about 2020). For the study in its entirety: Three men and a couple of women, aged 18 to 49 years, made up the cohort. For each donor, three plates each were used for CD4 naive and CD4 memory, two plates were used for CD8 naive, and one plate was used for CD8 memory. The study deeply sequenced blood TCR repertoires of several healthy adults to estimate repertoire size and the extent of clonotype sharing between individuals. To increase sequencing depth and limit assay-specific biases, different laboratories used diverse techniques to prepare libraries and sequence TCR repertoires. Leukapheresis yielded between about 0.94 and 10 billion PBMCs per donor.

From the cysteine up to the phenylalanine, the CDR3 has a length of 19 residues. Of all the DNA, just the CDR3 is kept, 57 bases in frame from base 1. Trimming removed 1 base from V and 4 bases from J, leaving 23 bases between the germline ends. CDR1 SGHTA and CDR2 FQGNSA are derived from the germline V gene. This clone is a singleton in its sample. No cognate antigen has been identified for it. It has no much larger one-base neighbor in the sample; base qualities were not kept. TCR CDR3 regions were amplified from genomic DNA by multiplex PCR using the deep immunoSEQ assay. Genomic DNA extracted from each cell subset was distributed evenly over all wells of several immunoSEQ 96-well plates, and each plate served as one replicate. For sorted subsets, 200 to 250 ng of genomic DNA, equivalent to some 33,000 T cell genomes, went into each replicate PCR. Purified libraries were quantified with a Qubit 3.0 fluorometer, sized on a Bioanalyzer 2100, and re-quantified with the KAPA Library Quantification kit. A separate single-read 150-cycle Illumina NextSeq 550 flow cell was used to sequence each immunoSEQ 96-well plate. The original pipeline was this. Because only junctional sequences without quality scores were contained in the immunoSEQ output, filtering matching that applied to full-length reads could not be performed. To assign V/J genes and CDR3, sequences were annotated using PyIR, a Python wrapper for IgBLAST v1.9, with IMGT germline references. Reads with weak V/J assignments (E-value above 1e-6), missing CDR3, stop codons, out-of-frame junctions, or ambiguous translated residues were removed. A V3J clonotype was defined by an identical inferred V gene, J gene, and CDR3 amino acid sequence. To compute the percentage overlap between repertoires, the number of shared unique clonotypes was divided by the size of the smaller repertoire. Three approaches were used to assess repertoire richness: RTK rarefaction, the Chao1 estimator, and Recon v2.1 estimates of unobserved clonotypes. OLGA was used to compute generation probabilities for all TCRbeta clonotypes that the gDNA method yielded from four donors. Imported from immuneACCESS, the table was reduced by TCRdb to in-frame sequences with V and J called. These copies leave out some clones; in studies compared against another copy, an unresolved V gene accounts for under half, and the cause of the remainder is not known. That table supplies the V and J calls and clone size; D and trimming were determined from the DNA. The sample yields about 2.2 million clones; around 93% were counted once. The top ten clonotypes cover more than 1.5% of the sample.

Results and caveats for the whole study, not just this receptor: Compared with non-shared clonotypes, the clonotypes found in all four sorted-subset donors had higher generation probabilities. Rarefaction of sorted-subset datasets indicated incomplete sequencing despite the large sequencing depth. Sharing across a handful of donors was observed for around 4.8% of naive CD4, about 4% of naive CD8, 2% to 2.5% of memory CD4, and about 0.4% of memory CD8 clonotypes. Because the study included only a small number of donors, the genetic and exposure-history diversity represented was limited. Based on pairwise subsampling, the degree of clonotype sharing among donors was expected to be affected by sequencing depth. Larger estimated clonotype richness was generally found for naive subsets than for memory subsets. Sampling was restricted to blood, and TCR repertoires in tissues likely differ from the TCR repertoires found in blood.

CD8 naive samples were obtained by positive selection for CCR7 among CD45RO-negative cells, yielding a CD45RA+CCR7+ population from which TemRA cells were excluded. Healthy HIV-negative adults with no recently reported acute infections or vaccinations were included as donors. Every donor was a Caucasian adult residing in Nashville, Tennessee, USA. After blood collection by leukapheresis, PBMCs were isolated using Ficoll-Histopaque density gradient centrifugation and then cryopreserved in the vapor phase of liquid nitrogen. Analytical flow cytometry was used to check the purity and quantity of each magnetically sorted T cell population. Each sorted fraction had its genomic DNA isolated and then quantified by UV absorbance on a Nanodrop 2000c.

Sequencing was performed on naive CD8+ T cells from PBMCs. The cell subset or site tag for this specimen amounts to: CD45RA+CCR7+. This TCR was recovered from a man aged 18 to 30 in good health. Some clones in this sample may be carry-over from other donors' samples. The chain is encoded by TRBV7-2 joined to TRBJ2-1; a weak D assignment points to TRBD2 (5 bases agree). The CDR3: CASSLGGVLTITGYNEQFF. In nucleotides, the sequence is TGTGCCAGCAGCTTAGGAGGCGTCCTGACGATCACGGGGTACAATGAGCAGTTCTTC. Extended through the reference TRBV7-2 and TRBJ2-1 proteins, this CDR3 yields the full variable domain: GAGVSQSPSNKVTEKGKDVELRCDPISGHTALYWYRQSLGQGLEFLIYFQGNSAPDKSGLPSDRFSAERTGGSVSTLTIQRTQQEDSAVYLCASSLGGVLTITGYNEQFFGPGTRLTVL.